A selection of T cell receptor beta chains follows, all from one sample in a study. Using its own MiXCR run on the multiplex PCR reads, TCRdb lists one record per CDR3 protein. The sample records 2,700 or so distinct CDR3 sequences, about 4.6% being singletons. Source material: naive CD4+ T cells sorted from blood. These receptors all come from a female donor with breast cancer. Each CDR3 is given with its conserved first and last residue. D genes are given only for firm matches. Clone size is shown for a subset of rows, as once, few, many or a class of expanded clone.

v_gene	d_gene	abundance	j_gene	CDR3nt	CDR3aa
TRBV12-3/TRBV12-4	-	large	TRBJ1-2	TGTGCCAGCAGGGGATTGGGTGGCTACACCTTC	CASRGLGGYTF
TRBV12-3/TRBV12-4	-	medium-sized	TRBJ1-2	TGTGCCAGCAGTTCTGGGGACTATGGCTACACCTTC	CASSSGDYGYTF
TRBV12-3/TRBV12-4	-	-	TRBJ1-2	TGTGCCAGCAGTTCAGCAGCTAGCTATGGCTACACCTTC	CASSSAASYGYTF
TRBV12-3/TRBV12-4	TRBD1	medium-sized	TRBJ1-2	TGTGCCAGCAGTTCGGCCGGGACAGGGGTTGGCTACACCTTC	CASSSAGTGVGYTF
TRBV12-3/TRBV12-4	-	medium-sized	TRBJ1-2	TGTGCCAGCAGTTTCCAGGGTACTTATGGCTACACCTTC	CASSFQGTYGYTF
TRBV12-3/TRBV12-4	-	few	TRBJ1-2	TGTGCCAGCAGTTTAGTTGGCAGGGGCGGCTATGGCTACACCTTC	CASSLVGRGGYGYTF
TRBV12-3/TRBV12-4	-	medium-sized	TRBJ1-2	TGTGCCAGCAGTTTACTCGCAGGGGCGAGGGAGGGCTACACCTTC	CASSLLAGAREGYTF
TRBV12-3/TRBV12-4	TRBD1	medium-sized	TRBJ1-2	TGTGCCAGCAGCCTGGGACAGAGCTATGGCTACACCTTC	CASSLGQSYGYTF
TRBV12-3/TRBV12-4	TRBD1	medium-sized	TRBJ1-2	TGTGCCAGCAGTAGACAGGGGTCACTACCCAACTATGGCTACACCTTC	CASSRQGSLPNYGYTF
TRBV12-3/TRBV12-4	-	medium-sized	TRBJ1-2	TGTGCCAGCAGAAAGACAGGAACTAACTATGGCTACACCTTC	CASRKTGTNYGYTF
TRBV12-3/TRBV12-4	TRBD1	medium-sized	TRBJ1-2	TGTGCCAGCAGACATACTACAGGGGTCAACTATGGCTACACCTTC	CASRHTTGVNYGYTF
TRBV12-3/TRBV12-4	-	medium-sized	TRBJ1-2	TGTGCCAGCAGTCGGGGCAATGGCTACACCTTC	CASSRGNGYTF
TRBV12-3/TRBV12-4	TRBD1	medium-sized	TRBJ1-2	TGTGCCAGCAGCTTCCGGGACAGGGATCTTGGCTACACCTTC	CASSFRDRDLGYTF
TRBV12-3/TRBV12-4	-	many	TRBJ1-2	TGTGCCAGCAGCCCAGGACATCCCTACACTTCTGGCTACACCTTC	CASSPGHPYTSGYTF
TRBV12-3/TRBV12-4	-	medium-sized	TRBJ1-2	TGTGCCAGCAGTTTCCGCAGAGGAGGCTACACCTTC	CASSFRRGGYTF
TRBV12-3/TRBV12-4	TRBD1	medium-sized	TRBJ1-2	TGTGCCAGCAGTGTAACAGGGGTGGGCTACACCTTC	CASSVTGVGYTF
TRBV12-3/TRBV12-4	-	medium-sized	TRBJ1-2	TGTGCCAGCAGGGGACGGCGAGAAGGCTACACCTTC	CASRGRREGYTF
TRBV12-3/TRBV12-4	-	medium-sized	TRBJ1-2	TGTGCCAGCAGTTTATTATCCAGCTATGGCTACACCTTC	CASSLLSSYGYTF
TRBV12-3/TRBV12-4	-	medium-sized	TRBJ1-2	TGTGCCAGCAGTTCATTTGGCGGCTACACCTTC	CASSSFGGYTF
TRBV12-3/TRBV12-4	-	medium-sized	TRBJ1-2	TGTGCCAGCAGTCCTACCGGATTTCGGTGGTCGGGCTACACCTTC	CASSPTGFRWSGYTF
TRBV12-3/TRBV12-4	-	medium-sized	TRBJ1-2	TGTGCCAGCAGTTTCGGGCTCCCGCTTAACTATGGCTACACCTTC	CASSFGLPLNYGYTF
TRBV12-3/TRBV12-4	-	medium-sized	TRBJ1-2	TGTGCCAGCAGTTTTAGTTCGGGCGCGAACTATGGCTACACCTTC	CASSFSSGANYGYTF
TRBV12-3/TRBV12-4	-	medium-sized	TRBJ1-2	TGTGCCAGCAGTTCATTCACAGGAATTGATGGCTACACCTTC	CASSSFTGIDGYTF
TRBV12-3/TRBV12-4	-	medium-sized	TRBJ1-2	TGTGCCAGCAGTTTAAGCCGTCAGCACCATGGCTACACCTTC	CASSLSRQHHGYTF
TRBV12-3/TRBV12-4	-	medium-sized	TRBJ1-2	TGTGCCAGCAGGCCGACAGGCAGCTATGGCTACACCTTC	CASRPTGSYGYTF
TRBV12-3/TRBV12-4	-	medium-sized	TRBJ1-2	TGTGCCAGCAGTTTTGATTCGGGGATATATGGCTACACCTTC	CASSFDSGIYGYTF
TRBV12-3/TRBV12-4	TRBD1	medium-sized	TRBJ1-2	TGTGCCAGCAGTTTAGCGGGACAGGGCGACTACACCTTC	CASSLAGQGDYTF
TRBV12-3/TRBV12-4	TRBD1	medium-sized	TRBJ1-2	TGTGCCAGCAGTTTTGACAGGGTGTATGGCTACACCTTC	CASSFDRVYGYTF
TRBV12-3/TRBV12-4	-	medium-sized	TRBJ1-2	TGTGCCAGCAGTTTTGGACAGAACGGCTACACCTTC	CASSFGQNGYTF
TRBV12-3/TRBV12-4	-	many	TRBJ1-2	TGTGCCAGCAGTTTAGACAGGGCGATCGGCTACACCTTC	CASSLDRAIGYTF
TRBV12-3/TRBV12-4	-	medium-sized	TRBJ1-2	TGTGCCAGCAGTTTCCGACCCAGGGGACCTAACTATGGCTACACCTTC	CASSFRPRGPNYGYTF
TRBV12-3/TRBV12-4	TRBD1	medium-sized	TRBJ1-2	TGTGCCAGCACCTTGGGACAGGGGACGACCTATGGCTACACCTTC	CASTLGQGTTYGYTF
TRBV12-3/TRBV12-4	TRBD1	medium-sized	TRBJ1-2	TGTGCCAGCAGTCTGGGACAGCGAAACTATGGCTACACCTTC	CASSLGQRNYGYTF
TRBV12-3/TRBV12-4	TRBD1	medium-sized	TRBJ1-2	TGTGCCAGCAGGGAAAGACAGGGGCTAGGCTACACCTTC	CASRERQGLGYTF
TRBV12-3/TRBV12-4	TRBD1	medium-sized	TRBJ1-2	TGTGCCAGCAGTTCAGGACAGGGGCATGGCTACACCTTC	CASSSGQGHGYTF
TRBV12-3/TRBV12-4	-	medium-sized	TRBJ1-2	TGTGCCAGCAGTTTCAGGACAGAATATGGCTACACCTTC	CASSFRTEYGYTF
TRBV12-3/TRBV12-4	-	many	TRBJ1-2	TGTGCCAGCAGGCTTTGGGTGGCGCATAGTGGCTACACCTTC	CASRLWVAHSGYTF
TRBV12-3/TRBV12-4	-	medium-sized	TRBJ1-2	TGTGCCAGCAGTTTAATGGGCCCCGACTATGGCTACACCTTC	CASSLMGPDYGYTF
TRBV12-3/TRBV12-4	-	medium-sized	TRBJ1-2	TGTGCCAGCAGTTTAGGAGTATATGGCTACACCTTC	CASSLGVYGYTF
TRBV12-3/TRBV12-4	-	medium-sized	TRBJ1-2	TGTGCCAGCAGATCTCCACAGGCGCGGGGCTACACCTTC	CASRSPQARGYTF
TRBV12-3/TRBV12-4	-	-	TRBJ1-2	TGTGCCAGCAGTTTCGGGCCGAGGAGGTATGGCTACACCTTC	CASSFGPRRYGYTF
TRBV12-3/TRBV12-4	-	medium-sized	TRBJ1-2	TGTGCCAGCAGACCCGAGGTTGGCTATGGCTACACCTTC	CASRPEVGYGYTF
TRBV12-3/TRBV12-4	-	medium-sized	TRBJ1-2	TGTGCCAGCAGTTGGTCACCCTCATTCTCTGTCGTGTGGCGGGGCTCTAACTATGGCTACACCTTC	CASSWSPSFSVVWRGSNYGYTF
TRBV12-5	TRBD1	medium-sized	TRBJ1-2	TGTGCTAGTGGTTTCACCTGGGACAGGAACTATGCCTACACCTTC	CASGFTWDRNYAYTF
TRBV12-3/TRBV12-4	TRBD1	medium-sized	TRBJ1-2	TGTGCCAGTATGGGACAGGGGACTTCTAACTATGGCTACACCTTC	CASMGQGTSNYGYTF
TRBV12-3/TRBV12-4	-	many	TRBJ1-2	TGTGCCAGCGTCAAGGGAGCACCGACCCACTATGGCTACACCTTC	CASVKGAPTHYGYTF
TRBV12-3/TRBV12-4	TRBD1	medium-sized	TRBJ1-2	TGTGCCAGCACCTTGCGGGGACAGGTCTATGGCTACACCTTC	CASTLRGQVYGYTF
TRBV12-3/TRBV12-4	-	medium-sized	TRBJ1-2	TGTGCCAGCTGGCAGGGTTACTATGGCTACACCTTC	CASWQGYYGYTF
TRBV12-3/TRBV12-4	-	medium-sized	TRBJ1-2	TGTGCCAGCAGTCCCAACGGACAGTATGGCTACACCTTC	CASSPNGQYGYTF
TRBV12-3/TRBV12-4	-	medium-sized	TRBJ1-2	TGTGCCAGCAGTTCGAAACAGGGCTATGGCTACACCTTC	CASSSKQGYGYTF